One sample yielded the 6 T cell receptor beta chains listed below, sequenced in a study of early T cells in non-severe SARS-CoV-2 infection. Each CDR3 protein is one row after TCRdb ran MiXCR on the 5' RACE reads. The sample lists under 95,000 distinct CDR3 sequences, approximately 15% occurring once. The specimen sequenced was whole blood. These TCRs come from an adult who was a healthcare worker with PCR-confirmed SARS-CoV-2 infection or an uninfected control (not recorded which).

This clonotype was counted only a few times. The chain uses TRBV20-1 and TRBJ1-1; D is uncertain. CDR1 and CDR2 from the germline V gene are DFQATT and SNEGSKA (reference sequence). This CDR3 contains 15 residues. V was shortened by 6 bases and J by 2 bases, with 19 bases between the two germline ends. As DNA, the CDR3 is TGCAGTGCCCATGACCCGACGGGCTCAAACACTGAAGCTTTCTTT. Protein sequence: CSAHDPTGSNTEAFF.

CDR3 sequence reads: CASSLGGLHEQYF. In DNA, the CDR3 is TGTGCCAGCAGTTTGGGGGGGCTGCACGAGCAGTACTTC. This rearrangement joins TRBV28 to TRBJ2-7; TRBD2 is a possible D gene (7 bases). This CDR3 has 13 residues. Trimming stripped 3 bases from V and 5 bases from J, with 11 bases between. The germline V gene has CDR1 MDHEN and CDR2 SYDVKM.

V gene TRBV20-1 combines with J gene TRBJ1-2; a weak D match, TRBD1 (5 bases). The germline V gene encodes CDR1 DFQATT and CDR2 SNEGSKA (reference sequence). Deletions cut 6 bases from V and 14 bases from J, with 19 bases between. This CDR3 has 11 amino acids. CDR3 amino acids: CSASTGTGSTF. The CDR3, as DNA: TGCAGTGCCAGCACCGGGACGGGCTCTACCTTC.

This clonotype was recorded a few times. This chain connects TRBV7-2 to TRBJ2-1; 9 bases are a match to TRBD2. Germline-derived CDR1 and CDR2 are SGHTA and FQGNSA. J was trimmed by 10 bases and V by 5 bases; bases with no gene match: 12. The CDR3 loop spans 15 amino acids. The DNA of the CDR3 is TGTGCCAGCAGCCTAGGGGTAGCGGGAGCAGTGGAGCAGTTCTTC. Amino acid sequence: CASSLGVAGAVEQFF.

This clonotype was seen more than once but under ten times. Written as DNA, the CDR3 is TGTGCCAGCAGTTTGCTAACTAGCGGGAGAAACACCGGGGAGCTGTTTTTT. This gives the protein CASSLLTSGRNTGELFF. This chain connects TRBV28 to TRBJ2-2, with TRBD2 identical over 11 bases. The CDR3 is made up of 17 amino acids. The ends lost 3 bases at V and 2 bases at J; junction bases unmatched: 5. The germline V gene has CDR1 MDHEN and CDR2 SYDVKM.

The V and J genes are TRBV11-2 and TRBJ2-7; D unclear. The V gene's germline CDR1 is SGHAT and CDR2 FQNNGV. This CDR3 is built from 15 residues. Trimming removed 5 bases at V and 3 bases at J, with 17 bases between. The CDR3 here is CASSPNTGKRYEQYF. The CDR3 bases are TGTGCCAGCAGCCCCAATACGGGCAAACGCTACGAGCAGTACTTC.